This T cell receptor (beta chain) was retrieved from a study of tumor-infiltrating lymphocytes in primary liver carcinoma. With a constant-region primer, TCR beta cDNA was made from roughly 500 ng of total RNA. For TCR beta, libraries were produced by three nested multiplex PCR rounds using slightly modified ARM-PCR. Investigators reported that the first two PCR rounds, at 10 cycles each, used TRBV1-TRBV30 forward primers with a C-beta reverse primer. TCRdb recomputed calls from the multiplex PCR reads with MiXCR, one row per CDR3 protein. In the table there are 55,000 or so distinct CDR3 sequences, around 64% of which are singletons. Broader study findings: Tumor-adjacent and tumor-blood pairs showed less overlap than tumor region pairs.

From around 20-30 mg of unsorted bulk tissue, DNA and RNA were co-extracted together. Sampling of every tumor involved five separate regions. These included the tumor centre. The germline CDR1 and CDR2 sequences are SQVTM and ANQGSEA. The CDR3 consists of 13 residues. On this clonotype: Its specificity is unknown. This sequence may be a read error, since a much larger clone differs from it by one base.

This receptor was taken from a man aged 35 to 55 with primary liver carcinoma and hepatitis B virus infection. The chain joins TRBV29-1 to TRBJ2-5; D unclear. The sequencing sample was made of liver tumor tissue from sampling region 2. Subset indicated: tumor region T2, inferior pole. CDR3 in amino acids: CNVEVPQQETQYF. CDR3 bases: TGCAACGTTGAAGTCCCCCAACAAGAGACCCAGTACTTC.